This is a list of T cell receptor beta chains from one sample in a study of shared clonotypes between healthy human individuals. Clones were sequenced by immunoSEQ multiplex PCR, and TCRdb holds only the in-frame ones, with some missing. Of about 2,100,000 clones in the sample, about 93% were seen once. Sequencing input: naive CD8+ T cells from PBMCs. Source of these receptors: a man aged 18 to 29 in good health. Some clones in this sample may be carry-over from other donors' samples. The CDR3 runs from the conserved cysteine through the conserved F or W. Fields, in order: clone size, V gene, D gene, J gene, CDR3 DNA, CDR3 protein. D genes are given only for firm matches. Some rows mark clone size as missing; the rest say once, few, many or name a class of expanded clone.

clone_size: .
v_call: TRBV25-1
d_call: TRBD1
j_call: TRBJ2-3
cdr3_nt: TGTGCCAGCAGTGCTCCGGGACAGGGAATTTGGACAGATACGCAGTATTTT
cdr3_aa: CASSAPGQGIWTDTQYF

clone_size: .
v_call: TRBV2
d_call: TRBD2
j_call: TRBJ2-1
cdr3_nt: TGTGCCAGCAGGCGGGTAGCGGGAGTGGGATACAATGAGCAGTTCTTC
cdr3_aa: CASRRVAGVGYNEQFF

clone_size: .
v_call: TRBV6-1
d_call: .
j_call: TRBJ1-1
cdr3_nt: TGTGCCAGCCCCCGTGGAATATTGAACACTGAAGCTTTCTTT
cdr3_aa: CASPRGILNTEAFF

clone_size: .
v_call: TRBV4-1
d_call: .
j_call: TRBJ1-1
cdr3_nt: TGCGCCAGCAGCCAACGCCGGGACACGCTCACTGAAGCTTTCTTT
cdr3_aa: CASSQRRDTLTEAFF

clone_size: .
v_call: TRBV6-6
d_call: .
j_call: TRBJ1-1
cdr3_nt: TGTGCCAGCAGCCCAATTTCTGAAGCTTTCTTT
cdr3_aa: CASSPISEAFF

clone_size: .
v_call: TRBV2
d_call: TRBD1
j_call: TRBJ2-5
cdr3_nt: TGTGCCAGCAGCCAGGGGGCAGGGGAGACCCAGTACTTC
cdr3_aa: CASSQGAGETQYF

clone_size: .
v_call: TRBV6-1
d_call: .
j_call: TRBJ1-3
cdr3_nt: TGTGCCAGCAGTGAAAGGCGACCGGTCTCTGGAAACACCATATATTTT
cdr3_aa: CASSERRPVSGNTIYF

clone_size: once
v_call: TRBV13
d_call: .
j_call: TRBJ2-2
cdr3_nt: TGTGCCAGGAGATCGGGCACCGGGGAGCTGTTTTTT
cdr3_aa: CARRSGTGELFF

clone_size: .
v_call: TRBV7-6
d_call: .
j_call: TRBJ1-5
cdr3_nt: TGTGCCAGCAGCTTAGCTGGGTTGGATCAGCCCCAGCATTTT
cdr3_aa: CASSLAGLDQPQHF

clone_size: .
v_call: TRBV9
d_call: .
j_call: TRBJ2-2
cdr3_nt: TGTGCCAGCAGCGTAGAGGTCGCGGGTCCCGGGGAGCTGTTTTTT
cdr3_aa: CASSVEVAGPGELFF

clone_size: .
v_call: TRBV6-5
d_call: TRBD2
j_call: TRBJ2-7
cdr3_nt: TGTGCCAGCAGTTACGGCTGGCGGGAGGTGGAGGAGCAGTACTTC
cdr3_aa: CASSYGWREVEEQYF

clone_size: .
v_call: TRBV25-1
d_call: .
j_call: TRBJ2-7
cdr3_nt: TGTGCCAGCAGTGAACGGGGGCTCACCTACGAGCAGTACTTC
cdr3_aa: CASSERGLTYEQYF

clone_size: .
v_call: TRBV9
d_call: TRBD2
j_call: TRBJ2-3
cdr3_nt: TGTGCCAGCAGCGTGACCTCCCGGTCTGGCGGGAGGACTTCCCAAGATACGCAGTATTTT
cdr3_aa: CASSVTSRSGGRTSQDTQYF

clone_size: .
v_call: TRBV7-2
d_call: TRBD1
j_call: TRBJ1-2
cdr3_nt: TGTGCCAGCAGCTTACCCTACCGCCGACAGGGAGTTGGCTATGGCTACACCTTC
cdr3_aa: CASSLPYRRQGVGYGYTF

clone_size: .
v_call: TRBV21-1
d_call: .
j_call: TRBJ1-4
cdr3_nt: TGTGCCGCCCTAGAACCACGGACAGGGGGAAGGGAAAAACTGTTTTTT
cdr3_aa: CAALEPRTGGREKLFF

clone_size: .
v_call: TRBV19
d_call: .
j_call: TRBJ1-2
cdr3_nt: TGTGCCAGTAACTCTCCGCCAAATTCTCCGACTGCTAACTATGGCTACACCTTC
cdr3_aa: CASNSPPNSPTANYGYTF

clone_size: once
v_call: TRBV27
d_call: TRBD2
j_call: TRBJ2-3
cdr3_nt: TGTGCCAGCAGTGTACTAGCGGGAGGTGCAGATACGCAGTATTTT
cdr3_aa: CASSVLAGGADTQYF

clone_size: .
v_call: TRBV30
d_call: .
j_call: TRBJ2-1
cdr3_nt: TGTGCCTGGAGTTCCGGGCTAGCGCCAAGCTCCTACAATGAGCAGTTCTTC
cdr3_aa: CAWSSGLAPSSYNEQFF

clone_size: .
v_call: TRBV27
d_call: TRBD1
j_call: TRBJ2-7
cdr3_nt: TGTGCCAGCAGTCCCCGGGACAGGGTCGAGCAGTACTTC
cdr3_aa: CASSPRDRVEQYF

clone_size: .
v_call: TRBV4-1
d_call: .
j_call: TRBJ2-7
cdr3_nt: TGCGCCAGCAGCCAATTACCGGGAACGTCCCTCGAGCAGTACTTC
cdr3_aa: CASSQLPGTSLEQYF

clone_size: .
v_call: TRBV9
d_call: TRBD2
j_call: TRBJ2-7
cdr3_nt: TGTGCCAGCAGCGTGGATGGACTAGGCTCCTACGAGCAGTACTTC
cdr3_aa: CASSVDGLGSYEQYF

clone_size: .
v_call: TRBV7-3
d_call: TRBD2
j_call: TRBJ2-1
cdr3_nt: TGTGCCAGCAGCTTAGGGACTAGAGGGGGGAATGAGCAGTTCTTC
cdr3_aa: CASSLGTRGGNEQFF

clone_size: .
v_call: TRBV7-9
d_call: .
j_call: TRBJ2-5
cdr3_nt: TGTGCCAGCAGTTCTATAGAGACAGGTCCCGAGACCCAGTACTTC
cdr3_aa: CASSSIETGPETQYF

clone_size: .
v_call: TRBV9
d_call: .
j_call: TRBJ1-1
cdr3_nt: TGTGCCAGCAGCGTAGGACATGGATCTGAAGCTTTCTTT
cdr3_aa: CASSVGHGSEAFF

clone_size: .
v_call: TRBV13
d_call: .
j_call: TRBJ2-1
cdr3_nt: TGTGCCAGCAGCCAAGAAACCGGGGCCAACAATGAGCAGTTCTTC
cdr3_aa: CASSQETGANNEQFF

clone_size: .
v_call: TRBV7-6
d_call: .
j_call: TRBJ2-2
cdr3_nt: TGTGCCAGCAGCCCCGGGGTGGGGTCCAACGCGAACACCGGGGAGCTGTTTTTT
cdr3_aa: CASSPGVGSNANTGELFF

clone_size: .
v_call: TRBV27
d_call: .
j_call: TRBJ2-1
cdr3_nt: TGTGCCAGCAGATACCGAGGGGGGCGGTCCTACAATGAGCAGTTCTTC
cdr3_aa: CASRYRGGRSYNEQFF

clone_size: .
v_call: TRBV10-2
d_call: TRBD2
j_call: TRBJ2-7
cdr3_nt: TGCGCCAGCATTTTTAGCGGGGAGAGCTCCTACGAGCAGTACTTC
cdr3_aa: CASIFSGESSYEQYF

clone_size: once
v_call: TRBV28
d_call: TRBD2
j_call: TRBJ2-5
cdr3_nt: TGTGCCAGCACACGCCCCCAACTAGCGGGAGGGAAAGAGACCCAGTACTTC
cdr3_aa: CASTRPQLAGGKETQYF

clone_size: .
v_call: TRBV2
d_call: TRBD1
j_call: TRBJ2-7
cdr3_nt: TGTGCCAGCAGTGAAAGGACAGGGGTGATGTACGAGCAGTACTTC
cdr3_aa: CASSERTGVMYEQYF

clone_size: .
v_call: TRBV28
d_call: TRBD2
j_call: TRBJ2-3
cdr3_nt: TGTGCCAGCAGTTCGACTAGCGGGAGGGTTAATACGCAGTATTTT
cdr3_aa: CASSSTSGRVNTQYF

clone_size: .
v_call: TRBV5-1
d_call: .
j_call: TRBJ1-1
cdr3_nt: TGCGCCAGCAGCTTGGACCAGGGCGTGAACACTGAAGCTTTCTTT
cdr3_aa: CASSLDQGVNTEAFF

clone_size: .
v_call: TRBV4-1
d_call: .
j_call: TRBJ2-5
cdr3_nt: TGCGCCAGCAGCCCCTTTCTACCTAGGGAATCTAGGGGAGAGACCCAGTACTTC
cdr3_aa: CASSPFLPRESRGETQYF

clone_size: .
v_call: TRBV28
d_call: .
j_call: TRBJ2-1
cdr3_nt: TGTGCCAGCAGTCCCCCTCTTTACTCCCCTGAGCAGTTCTTC
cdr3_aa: CASSPPLYSPEQFF

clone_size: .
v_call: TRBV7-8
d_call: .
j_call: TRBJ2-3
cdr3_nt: TGTGCCAGCAGCTTAGCCCTCCGTTCCACAGATACGCAGTATTTT
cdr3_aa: CASSLALRSTDTQYF

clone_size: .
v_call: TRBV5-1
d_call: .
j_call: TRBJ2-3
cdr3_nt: TGCGCCAGCAGCAGGGACACCGATACGCAGTATTTT
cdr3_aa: CASSRDTDTQYF

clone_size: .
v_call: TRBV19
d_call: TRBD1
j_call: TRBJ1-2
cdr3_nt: TGTGCCAGTAGCCGGGACAGGGTGAACTATGGCTACACCTTC
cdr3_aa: CASSRDRVNYGYTF